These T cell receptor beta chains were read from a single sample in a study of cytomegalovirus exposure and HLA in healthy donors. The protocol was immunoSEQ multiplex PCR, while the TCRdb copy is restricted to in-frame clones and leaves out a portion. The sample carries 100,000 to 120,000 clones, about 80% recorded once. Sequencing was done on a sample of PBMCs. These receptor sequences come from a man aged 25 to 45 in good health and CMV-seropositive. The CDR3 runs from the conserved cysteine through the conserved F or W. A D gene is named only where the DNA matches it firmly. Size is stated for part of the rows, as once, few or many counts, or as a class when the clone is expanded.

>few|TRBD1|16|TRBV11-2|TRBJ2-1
CASSPDRGTRYNEQFF
TGTGCCAGCAGCCCTGACAGGGGTACTCGGTACAATGAGCAGTTCTTC
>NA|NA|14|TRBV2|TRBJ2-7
CASSEVQSSYEQYF
TGTGCCAGCAGTGAAGTTCAGTCCTCCTACGAGCAGTACTTC
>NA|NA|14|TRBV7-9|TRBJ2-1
CASSSRQVPAEQFF
TGTGCCAGCAGCTCGCGACAGGTGCCAGCTGAGCAGTTCTTC
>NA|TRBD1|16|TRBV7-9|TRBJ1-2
CSSSFFGDRGSGGYTF
TGTTCCAGCAGCTTCTTCGGGGACAGGGGGTCGGGTGGCTACACCTTC
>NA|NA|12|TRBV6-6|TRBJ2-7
CASSAGPYEQYF
TGTGCCAGCAGCGCCGGTCCCTACGAGCAGTACTTC
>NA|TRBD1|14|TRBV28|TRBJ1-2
CASTWTGSHYGYTF
TGTGCCAGCACCTGGACAGGGTCTCACTATGGCTACACCTTC
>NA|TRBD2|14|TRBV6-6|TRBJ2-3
CASSLAGGTDTQYF
TGTGCCAGCAGTTTAGCGGGCGGAACAGATACGCAGTATTTT
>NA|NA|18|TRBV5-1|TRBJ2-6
CASSPQWQGLSGANVLTF
TGCGCCAGCAGCCCCCAATGGCAGGGCCTATCTGGGGCCAACGTCCTGACTTTC
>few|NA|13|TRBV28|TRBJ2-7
CASSLPPHYEQYF
TGTGCCAGCTCACTACCTCCGCACTACGAGCAGTACTTC
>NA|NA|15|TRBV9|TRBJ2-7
CASSVVGGAAYEQYF
TGTGCCAGCAGCGTAGTAGGGGGGGCTGCCTACGAGCAGTACTTC
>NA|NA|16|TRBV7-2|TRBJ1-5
CASSLDLRHSNQPQHF
TGTGCCAGCAGCTTAGACCTGAGACATAGCAATCAGCCCCAGCATTTT
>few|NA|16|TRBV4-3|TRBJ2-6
CASSQDVSSGANVLTF
TGCGCCAGCAGCCAAGATGTGAGCTCTGGGGCCAACGTCCTGACTTTC
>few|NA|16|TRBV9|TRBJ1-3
CASSVDGGHPGNTIYF
TGTGCCAGCAGCGTAGACGGGGGGCATCCTGGAAACACCATATATTTT
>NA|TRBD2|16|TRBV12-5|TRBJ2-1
CASGRTSSGGYNEQFF
TGTGCTAGTGGCCGCACCTCTAGCGGGGGGTACAATGAGCAGTTCTTC
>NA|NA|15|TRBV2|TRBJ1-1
CASSGRDRLSAEAFF
TGTGCCAGCAGTGGCCGCGACAGGCTGAGTGCTGAAGCTTTCTTT
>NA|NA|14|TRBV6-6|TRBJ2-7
CASGRRDSSYEQYF
TGTGCCAGCGGACGCAGGGATAGCTCCTACGAGCAGTACTTC
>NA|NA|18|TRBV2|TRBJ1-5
CASSVDRRSGYSNQPQHF
TGTGCCAGCAGTGTCGATCGGCGGTCGGGGTATAGCAATCAGCCCCAGCATTTT
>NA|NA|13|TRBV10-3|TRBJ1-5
CAISDGQGQPQHF
TGTGCCATCAGTGATGGGCAGGGGCAGCCCCAGCATTTT
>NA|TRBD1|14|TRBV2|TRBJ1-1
CASTGTGLNTEAFF
TGTGCCAGCACCGGGACAGGGTTGAACACTGAAGCTTTCTTT
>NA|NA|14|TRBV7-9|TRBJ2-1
CASRTTRGYNEQFF
TGTGCCAGCAGGACGACGCGGGGTTACAATGAGCAGTTCTTC
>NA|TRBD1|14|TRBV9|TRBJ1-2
CASSASGGHYGYTF
TGTGCCAGCAGCGCCTCAGGGGGCCACTATGGCTACACCTTC
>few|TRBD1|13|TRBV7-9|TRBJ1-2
CASSPTGVDGYTF
TGTGCCAGCAGCCCGACAGGGGTGGATGGCTACACCTTC
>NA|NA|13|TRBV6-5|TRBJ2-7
CASSMTSSYEQYF
TGTGCCAGCAGTATGACATCCTCCTACGAGCAGTACTTC
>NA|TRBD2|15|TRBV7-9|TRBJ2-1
CASSSAGGPYNEQFF
TGTGCCAGCAGCTCCGCGGGGGGTCCCTACAATGAGCAGTTCTTC
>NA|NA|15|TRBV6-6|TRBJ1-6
CASSPTGPANSPLHF
TGTGCCAGCAGTCCTACAGGGCCGGCTAATTCACCCCTCCACTTT
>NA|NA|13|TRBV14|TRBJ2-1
CASSLDTYNEQFF
TGTGCCAGCAGCCTCGACACCTACAATGAGCAGTTCTTC
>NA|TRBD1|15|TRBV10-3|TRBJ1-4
CAISESTGVDEKLFF
TGTGCCATCAGTGAGTCGACAGGGGTTGACGAAAAACTGTTTTTT
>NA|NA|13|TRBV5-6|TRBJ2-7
CASSVAGAYEQYF
TGTGCCAGCAGCGTCGCGGGTGCCTACGAGCAGTACTTC
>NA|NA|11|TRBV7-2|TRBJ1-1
CASSLRHEAFF
TGTGCCAGCAGCTTACGACACGAAGCTTTCTTT
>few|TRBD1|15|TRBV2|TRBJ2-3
CASSGGQGSTDTQYF
TGTGCCAGCAGTGGTGGACAGGGTAGCACAGATACGCAGTATTTT
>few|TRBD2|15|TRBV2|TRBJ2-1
CASSRTSGFLDEQFF
TGTGCCAGCAGCAGGACTAGCGGTTTCTTAGATGAGCAGTTCTTC
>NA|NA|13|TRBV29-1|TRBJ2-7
CSVEEGHGYEQYF
TGCAGCGTTGAAGAAGGACACGGCTACGAGCAGTACTTC
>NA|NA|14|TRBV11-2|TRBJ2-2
CASPRLINTGELFF
TGTGCCTCTCCACGACTAATCAACACCGGGGAGCTGTTTTTT
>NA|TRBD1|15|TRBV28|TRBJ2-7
CASSLVPGTAYEQYF
TGTGCCAGCAGTTTAGTCCCGGGGACAGCCTACGAGCAGTACTTC